This T cell receptor beta chain is drawn from a study of blood T cells in healthy people across ages. Study overall: T cells yielded about one barcoded beta molecule per two cells through template switching.

V was shortened by 8 bases and J by 0 bases, with 17 bases between the two germline ends. The CDR3 totals 17 residues. Each sample gave at least 6.5 million isolated PBMCs. Per sample, extraction of total RNA gave at least 6 micrograms in every case. The table lists this clonotype with a few counts. A clone one base away is much larger, so this may be a read error. A second PCR, run for about 7 to 11 cycles, used a sample-barcoded 5' primer plus a J-beta primer mix. Each sample yielded at least 3 million CDR3-containing paired-end reads. TCRdb analysed the 5' RACE reads with MiXCR anew, one entry per CDR3 protein. The sample includes under 1,000,000 distinct CDR3 sequences, 35% to 40% of them seen just once.

Sequenced material: blood. V usage is TRBV12-3 or TRBV12-4 and J usage is TRBJ2-6, with D uncertain. The receptor was isolated from a man aged 18 to 30 in good health. The DNA of the CDR3 is TGTGCCAGCCGCCCCTACAGTGTGATCTCTGGGGCCAACGTCCTGACTTTC. Amino acids: CASRPYSVISGANVLTF.